This T cell receptor (beta chain) emerged from a study of shared clonotypes between healthy human individuals (dated by TCRdb to between 2020 and 2021). For context, the study as a whole: The cohort comprised two women and a few men aged 18 to 49 years. For each donor, CD4 naive and CD4 memory were each run on three plates, CD8 naive on two plates, and CD8 memory on one plate. To estimate repertoire size and how much clonotypes are shared between individuals, the study performed deep sequencing of blood TCR repertoires from a handful of healthy adults. To increase sequencing depth and limit assay-specific biases, TCR repertoire library preparation and sequencing were carried out by different laboratories using diverse techniques. Each donor's leukapheresis produced roughly between roughly 0.85 and 9.5 billion PBMCs. Broader findings and caveats from the paper: The small number of donors limited the genetic and exposure-history diversity represented. About 5% of naive CD4, roughly 3.5% of naive CD8, 2.3% of memory CD4, and about 0.4% of memory CD8 clonotypes were shared across four donors. Naive subsets generally had larger estimated clonotype richness than memory subsets did. Based on pairwise subsampling, the degree of clonotype sharing among donors was expected to be affected by sequencing depth. Sampling was limited to blood, and TCR repertoires in tissue likely differ from TCR repertoires in blood. Compared with non-shared clonotypes, clonotypes shared by all four sorted-subset donors had higher generation probabilities. Even with the large sequencing depth, rarefaction of the sorted-subset datasets indicated that sequencing was incomplete.

CDR1 is given as MNHEY and CDR2 as SVGAGI, both from the germline V gene. At the junction V is shortened by 6 bases and J by 0 bases, with 14 bases in between. The CDR3 contains 15 residues, cysteine and phenylalanine counted. Only the CDR3 DNA is retained, 45 bases long and in frame from the first base. Regarding this clone: It lacks a known antigen. Qualities for individual bases were not recorded, and no much larger clone is one base off.

The donors were healthy, HIV-negative adults who had no recently reported acute infections or vaccinations. All donors were Caucasian adults living in Nashville, Tennessee, USA. CD4+ T cells were enriched through magnetic negative selection, after which naive cells were positively selected on CD45RA and the remaining negative fraction served as the memory subset. Blood was obtained by leukapheresis, after which PBMCs were separated by Ficoll-Histopaque density gradient centrifugation and cryopreserved in liquid nitrogen vapor phase. Purity and quantity of every magnetically sorted T cell population were checked by analytical flow cytometry. Each sorted fraction had its genomic DNA isolated and then quantified by UV absorbance on a Nanodrop 2000c. Using the deep immunoSEQ assay, multiplex PCR amplified TCR CDR3 regions from genomic DNA. For each cell subset, the extracted genomic DNA was distributed evenly across all wells of several immunoSEQ 96-well plates, and each plate served as one replicate. For sorted subsets, each replicate PCR was loaded with roughly 200 ng genomic DNA, equivalent to 30,000 or so T cell genomes. Purified libraries were quantified with a Qubit 3.0 fluorometer, sized on a Bioanalyzer 2100, and re-quantified with the KAPA Library Quantification kit. Every immunoSEQ 96-well plate was sequenced on a dedicated single-read 150-cycle Illumina NextSeq 550 flow cell. In the paper's pipeline: Because the immunoSEQ output included only junctional sequences and no quality scores, the filtering could not be the same as the filtering used for full-length reads. Sequences were annotated with PyIR, a Python wrapper for IgBLAST v1.9, and V/J genes and CDR3 were assigned using IMGT germline references. Reads were filtered out if the reads had weak V/J assignments (E-value above 1e-6), no CDR3, stop codons, out-of-frame junctions, or ambiguous translated residues. V3J clonotypes were defined as sequences sharing an identical inferred V gene, J gene, and CDR3 amino acid sequence. Percentage overlap between repertoires was computed as shared unique clonotypes divided by the size of the smaller repertoire. Repertoire richness was assessed with RTK rarefaction, the Chao1 estimator, and Recon v2.1 estimates of unobserved clonotypes. Generation probabilities for all TCRbeta clonotypes obtained by the gDNA method from a handful of donors were computed using OLGA. This is the immuneACCESS table as TCRdb keeps it, with only in-frame sequences that have V and J called. A part of the clones is gone; compared with another copy, unresolved V genes explain less than half, and the rest is unexplained. That table supplies the V and J calls and clone size; D and trimming were determined from the DNA. The table for this sample lists about 2.4 million clones; approximately 93% of them were counted only once. The ten largest clonotypes hold around 0.37% of the sample.

The sample consisted of naive CD4+ T cells from PBMCs. The meaning of the sample's cell subset or site label: CD45RA+ positively selected. The TCR was taken from a man in his late teens or twenties in good health. Some clones in this sample may be carry-over from other donors' samples. The rearranged chain carries TRBV6-5 and TRBJ1-1; possibly the D gene is TRBD1, per 6 matching bases. CDR3 reads: CASRTLQGMNTEAFF. The DNA reads TGTGCCAGCAGGACCCTCCAGGGGATGAACACTGAAGCTTTCTTT.